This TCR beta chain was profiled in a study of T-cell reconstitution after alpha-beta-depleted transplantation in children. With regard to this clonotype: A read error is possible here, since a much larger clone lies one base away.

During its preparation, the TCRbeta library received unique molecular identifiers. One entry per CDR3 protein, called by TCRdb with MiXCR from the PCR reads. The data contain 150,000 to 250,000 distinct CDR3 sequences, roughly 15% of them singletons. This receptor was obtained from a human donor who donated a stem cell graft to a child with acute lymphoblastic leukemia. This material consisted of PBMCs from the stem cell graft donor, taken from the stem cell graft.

The CDR3 is CATSPVTENTEAFF. The CDR3 DNA is TGTGCCACCAGTCCCGTGACAGAGAACACTGAAGCTTTCTTT. This chain links TRBV12-3 or TRBV12-4 with TRBJ1-1; weak D call: TRBD1 (5 bases). The CDR3 covers 14 residues.